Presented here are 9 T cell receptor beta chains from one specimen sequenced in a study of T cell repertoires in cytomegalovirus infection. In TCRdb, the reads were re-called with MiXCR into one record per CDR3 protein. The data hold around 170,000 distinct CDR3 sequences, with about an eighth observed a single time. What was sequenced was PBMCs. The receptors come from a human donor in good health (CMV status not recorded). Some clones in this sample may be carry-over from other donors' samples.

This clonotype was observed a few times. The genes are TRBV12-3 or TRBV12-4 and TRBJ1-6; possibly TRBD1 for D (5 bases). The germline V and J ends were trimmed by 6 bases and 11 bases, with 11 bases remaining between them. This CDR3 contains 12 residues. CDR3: CASSPGMAPLHF. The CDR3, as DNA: TGTGCCAGCAGCCCAGGGATGGCACCCCTCCACTTT.

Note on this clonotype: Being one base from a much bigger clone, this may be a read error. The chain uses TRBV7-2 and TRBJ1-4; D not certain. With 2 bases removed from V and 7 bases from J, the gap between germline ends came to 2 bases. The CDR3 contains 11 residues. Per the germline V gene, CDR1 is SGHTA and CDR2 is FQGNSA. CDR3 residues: CASSLSEKLFF. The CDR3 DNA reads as TGTGCCAGCAGCTTAAGTGAAAAACTGTTTTTT.

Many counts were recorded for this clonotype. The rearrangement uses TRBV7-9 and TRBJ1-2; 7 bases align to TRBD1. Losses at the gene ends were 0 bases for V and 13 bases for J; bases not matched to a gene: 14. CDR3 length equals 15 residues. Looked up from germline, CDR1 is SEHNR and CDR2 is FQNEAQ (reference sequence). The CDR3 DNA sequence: TGTGCCAGCAGCTTAGCGTTGAATTTGCAGGGGGTTTCCACCTTC. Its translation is CASSLALNLQGVSTF.

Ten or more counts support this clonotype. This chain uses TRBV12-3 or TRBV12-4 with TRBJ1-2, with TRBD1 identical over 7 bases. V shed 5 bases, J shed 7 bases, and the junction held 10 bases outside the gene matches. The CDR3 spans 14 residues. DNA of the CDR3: TGTGCCAGCAGTGCTAGGACAGGCGGGACTGGCTACACCTTC. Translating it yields CASSARTGGTGYTF.

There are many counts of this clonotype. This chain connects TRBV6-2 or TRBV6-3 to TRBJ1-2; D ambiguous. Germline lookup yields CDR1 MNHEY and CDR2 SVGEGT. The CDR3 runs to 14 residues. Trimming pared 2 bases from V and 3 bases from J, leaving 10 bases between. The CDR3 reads CASSYKMRDYGYTF. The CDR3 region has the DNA TGTGCCAGCAGTTACAAGATGAGAGACTATGGCTACACCTTC.

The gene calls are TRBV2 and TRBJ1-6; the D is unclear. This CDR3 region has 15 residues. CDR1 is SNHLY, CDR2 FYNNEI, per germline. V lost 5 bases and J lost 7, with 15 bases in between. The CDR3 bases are TGTGCCAGCAGTCGGATATACCGCCGGAATTCACCCCTCCACTTT. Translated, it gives CASSRIYRRNSPLHF.

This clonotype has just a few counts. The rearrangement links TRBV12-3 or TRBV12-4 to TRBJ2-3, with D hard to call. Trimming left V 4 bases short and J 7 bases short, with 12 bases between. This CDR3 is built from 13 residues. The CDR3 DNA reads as TGTGCCAGCAGTTCTTCCAACTCTTATACGCAGTATTTT. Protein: CASSSSNSYTQYF.

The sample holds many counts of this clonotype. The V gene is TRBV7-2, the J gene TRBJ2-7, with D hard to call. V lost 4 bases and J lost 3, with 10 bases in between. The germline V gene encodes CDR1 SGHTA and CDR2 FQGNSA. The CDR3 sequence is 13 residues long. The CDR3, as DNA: TGTGCCAGCAGCTCCGACCCAGGCTACGAGCAGTACTTC. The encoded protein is CASSSDPGYEQYF.

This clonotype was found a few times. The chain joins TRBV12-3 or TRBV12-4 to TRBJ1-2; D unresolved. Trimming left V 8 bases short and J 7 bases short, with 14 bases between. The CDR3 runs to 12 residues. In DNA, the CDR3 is TGTGCCAGCGTACCTATAAGGAGTGGCTACACCTTC. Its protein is CASVPIRSGYTF.